This record covers a single T cell receptor beta chain. In the source study's methods: Estimation of nucleated cell counts was performed using reference gene primer amplification. Clones were sequenced by immunoSEQ multiplex PCR, and TCRdb holds only the in-frame ones, with some missing. For V, J and clone size, that table is used; D and trimming come from the DNA. This table has approximately 250,000 clones, about 87% appearing once. The germline gives CDR1 SGHRS, CDR2 YFSETQ. The length of the CDR3 is 14 residues. Trimming stripped 0 bases from V and 0 bases from J, with 6 bases between. The sample comes from a study of blood T cell repertoires in COVID-19. As for the study in general: The origin of the acute and convalescent COVID-19 samples was the United States, Italy and Spain. T cells, B-cell-depleted T cells, or PBMCs supplied cDNA or gDNA.

Assignment of participants to cohorts was predicated upon participant-reported clinical history. Sequenced material: PBMCs or T cells enriched from blood (not recorded which). The rearrangement links TRBV5-1 to TRBJ1-2; D unresolved. This sequence originates from a woman in her 30s with acute COVID-19. The CDR3 sequence: CASSLEPPNYGYTF. The CDR3 DNA reads TGCGCCAGCAGCTTGGAGCCCCCTAACTATGGCTACACCTTC.